One sample yielded the 22 T cell receptor beta chains listed below, sequenced in a study of glioma-infiltrating T cells after dendritic cell vaccination. Assay: immunoSEQ multiplex PCR; the TCRdb copy retains only in-frame clones and omits some. The sample shows over 55,000 clones, under 90% of them seen only once. The specimen was blood, collected before dendritic cell vaccination. The receptors originated from a human donor with glioblastoma.

About this clone itself: The sample contains more than one DNA sequence encoding this CDR3. V usage is TRBV6-5 and J usage is TRBJ2-2; weak D call: TRBD1 (5 bases). This CDR3 is built from 13 residues. The germline gives CDR1 MNHEY, CDR2 SVGAGI. V shed 4 bases and J shed 4 bases, with 7 bases lying between them. The CDR3 reads CASSSRGTGELFF. The DNA for the CDR3 is TGTGCCAGCAGTTCTAGGGGCACCGGGGAGCTGTTTTTT.

The chain joins TRBV4-3 to TRBJ2-5, with 11 bases identical to TRBD2. Germline V gene sequence: CDR1 LGHNA, CDR2 YSLEER. The CDR3 extends over 16 amino acids. J was trimmed by 5 bases and V by 4 bases; bases with no gene match: 9. The CDR3 coding sequence is TGCGCCAGCAGCCCGACTAGCGGGGTCGGGCTCGAGACCCAGTACTTC. Encoded protein: CASSPTSGVGLETQYF.

V is TRBV19 and J is TRBJ1-5; D remains ambiguous. Germline V gives CDR1 LNHDA, CDR2 SQIVND (reference sequence). The CDR3 runs 14 residues. The germline V and J ends were trimmed by 5 bases and 2 bases, with 10 bases remaining between them. The CDR3 loop is CASSFTERNQPQHF. Written as DNA, the CDR3 is TGTGCCAGTAGTTTCACAGAGCGCAATCAGCCCCAGCATTTT.

This chain uses TRBV4-1 with TRBJ1-4, with 9 positions matching TRBD1. J was trimmed by 13 bases and V by 4 bases; bases with no gene match: 1. The CDR3 length is 11 residues. The germline gives CDR1 MGHRA, CDR2 YSYEKL. The CDR3 loop is CASSRDRALFF. The CDR3, as DNA: TGCGCCAGCAGCCGGGACAGGGCACTGTTTTTT.

This chain connects TRBV7-8 to TRBJ2-7; 10 bases line up with TRBD1. Germline V lookup: CDR1 SGHVS, CDR2 FQNEAQ. This CDR3 spans 14 amino acids. Unmatched junction bases numbered 3, after V lost 5 bases and J lost 2 bases. For the CDR3, the DNA is TGTGCCAGCAGCACGGACAGGGGGGCCTACGAGCAGTACTTC. This encodes CASSTDRGAYEQYF.

V is TRBV2 and J is TRBJ2-2; 7 positions agree with TRBD1. The CDR3 sequence is 15 residues long. Per germline, CDR1 SNHLY and CDR2 FYNNEI. The trim removed 1 base at V and 5 bases at J, leaving 4 bases unmatched. CDR3 sequence reads: CASSEGQGGTGELFF. As DNA, the CDR3 is TGTGCCAGCAGTGAAGGACAGGGTGGAACCGGGGAGCTGTTTTTT.

The chain carries TRBV5-4 and TRBJ1-2, with no clear D. CDR1 is SGHNT and CDR2 is YYREEE in the germline V gene (reference sequence). V was shortened by 0 bases and J by 8 bases, with 14 bases between the two germline ends. The CDR3 sequence is 14 residues long. The CDR3, as DNA: TGTGCCAGCAGCTTGGACAGTTTTCCTTGGGGCTACACCTTC. It encodes CASSLDSFPWGYTF.

V gene TRBV14 combines with J gene TRBJ2-2, with D perhaps TRBD2 (5 bases). The germline V and J ends were trimmed by 4 bases and 0 bases, with 15 bases remaining between them. This CDR3 contains 17 residues. The germline V gene has CDR1 SGHDN and CDR2 FVKESK. CDR3 amino acids: CASSLLLGKPNTGELFF. The CDR3 DNA is TGTGCCAGCAGCCTCCTACTAGGCAAACCGAACACCGGGGAGCTGTTTTTT.

The chain carries TRBV29-1 and TRBJ1-1; 10 bases map to TRBD1. V shed 7 bases and J 0 bases; nucleotides not matched to a gene: 5. This CDR3 spans 14 amino acids. Germline V lookup: CDR1 SQVTM, CDR2 ANQGSEA. CDR3 residues: CSAGQGVMNTEAFF. In DNA, the CDR3 is TGCAGCGCAGGACAGGGGGTGATGAACACTGAAGCTTTCTTT. The whole variable domain, filled in from reference TRBV29-1 and TRBJ1-1, reads SAVISQKPSRDICQRGTSLTIQCQVDSQVTMMFWYRQQPGQSLTLIATANQGSEATYESGFVIDKFPISRPNLTFSTLTVSNMSPEDSSIYLCSAGQGVMNTEAFFGQGTRLTVV.

The chain uses TRBV15 and TRBJ1-4; unclear D gene. Germline V gene data show CDR1 as LNHNV and CDR2 as YYDKDF (reference sequence). V lost 0 bases, J lost 8 bases, and 13 bases lay in between. This CDR3 has 15 residues. This chain's CDR3 is CATSRDSRESEKLFF. The CDR3 coding sequence is TGTGCCACCAGCAGAGATTCTCGGGAAAGCGAAAAACTGTTTTTT.

This sequence joins TRBV2 and TRBJ2-2, with 8 nucleotides matching TRBD1. From germline, CDR1 is SNHLY and CDR2 FYNNEI. The CDR3 is 17 amino acids. V dropped 3 bases and J dropped 3; count of bases not matched to a gene: 9. CDR3 protein: CASSDTPQGADTGELFF. CDR3 bases: TGTGCCAGCAGTGACACTCCCCAGGGGGCTGACACCGGGGAGCTGTTTTTT.

At least ten counts were recorded for this clone. The CDR3 is CASNFGRGANYGYTF. For the CDR3, the DNA is TGTGCCAGCAATTTCGGGCGGGGAGCTAACTATGGCTACACCTTC. The chain couples TRBV2 to TRBJ1-2; D call uncertain. Per the germline V gene, CDR1 is SNHLY and CDR2 is FYNNEI. Trimming left V 7 bases short and J 0 bases short, with 15 bases between. This CDR3 region has 15 residues.

The rearrangement links TRBV7-2 to TRBJ1-2, with 11 bases that match TRBD1. The CDR3 sequence is 16 residues long. The V segment lost 5 bases and the J segment 4 bases; nucleotides outside the gene matches: 9. Per the germline V gene, CDR1 is SGHTA and CDR2 is FQGNSA. CDR3: CASSEIRTGGSYGYTF. CDR3 DNA sequence: TGTGCCAGCAGCGAAATCCGGACAGGGGGCAGCTATGGCTACACCTTC.

The V call is TRBV30, the J call TRBJ2-5; 8 positions agree with TRBD1. There are 15 residues in the CDR3. J was trimmed by 2 bases and V by 5 bases; bases with no gene match: 10. Germline CDR1 GTSNPN, CDR2 SVGIG (reference sequence). CDR3 sequence (DNA): TGTGCCTGGCTCCGGGGCAGGGGGCTTCAAGAGACCCAGTACTTC. It yields the protein CAWLRGRGLQETQYF.

The V call is TRBV19, the J call TRBJ1-3; maybe TRBD1 (6 bases). CDR1 and CDR2 (germline): LNHDA, SQIVND (reference sequence). The CDR3 runs 15 residues. Trimming removed 4 bases from V and 3 bases from J, with 13 bases in between. The CDR3 DNA reads as TGTGCCAGTAGTACTACAGGGCCAGGTGGAAACACCATATATTTT. It is translated as CASSTTGPGGNTIYF.

The chain is built from TRBV5-1 and TRBJ2-5; 8 nucleotides match TRBD2. V was clipped by 0 bases and J by 1 base; unmatched bases: 2. The CDR3 extends over 15 amino acids. The germline gives CDR1 SGHRS, CDR2 YFSETQ. The CDR3 nucleotides read TGCGCCAGCAGCTTGGCAGCGGGGGCCCAAGAGACCCAGTACTTC. Translation gives CASSLAAGAQETQYF.

This chain links TRBV9 with TRBJ1-6, with 7 bases aligning to TRBD1. CDR1 is SGDLS, CDR2 YYNGEE, per germline. There are 16 residues in the CDR3. V shed 0 bases and J 5 bases; nucleotides not matched to a gene: 5. The DNA for the CDR3 is TGTGCCAGCAGCGTAGCTACAGGGGCGGATAATTCACCCCTCCACTTT. Its translation: CASSVATGADNSPLHF.

The V gene is TRBV5-1, the J gene TRBJ1-1; no clear D gene. Germline V CDR1 and CDR2: SGHRS, YFSETQ. The CDR3 spans 14 residues. Trimming stripped 2 bases from V and 5 bases from J, with 13 bases between. The CDR3 loop reads CASSFRTAGTEAFF. The CDR3 DNA sequence: TGCGCCAGCAGCTTTAGGACGGCGGGTACTGAAGCTTTCTTT.

The chain is built from TRBV23-1 and TRBJ1-1, with a weak D call TRBD1 (6 bases). TRBV23-1 is an open reading frame, and its role is uncertain. This CDR3 has 16 residues. V gave up 7 bases and J gave up 0 bases, with 18 bases separating them. CDR3: CASNVGAGELNTEAFF. For the CDR3, the DNA is TGCGCCAGCAACGTGGGGGCAGGGGAATTGAACACTGAAGCTTTCTTT.

This clone came up a few times. The gene calls are TRBV4-2 and TRBJ1-1; no reliable D call. Germline V gene data show CDR1 as LGHNA and CDR2 as YNFKEQ. The CDR3 extends over 17 amino acids. Trimming pared 3 bases from V and 2 bases from J, leaving 19 bases between. CDR3 region: CASSQHRYGETNTEAFF. DNA for the CDR3: TGTGCCAGCAGCCAGCACCGTTATGGGGAGACTAACACTGAAGCTTTCTTT.

The chain joins TRBV13 to TRBJ1-2, with 8 bases fitting TRBD1. J lost 6 bases, V lost 7 bases, and 4 bases had no gene match. This CDR3 is built from 12 residues. Germline CDR1 PRHDT, CDR2 FYEKMQ (reference sequence). The CDR3 DNA reads TGTGCCAGCATTGGACAGGGACATGGCTACACCTTC. Protein sequence: CASIGQGHGYTF.

CDR3 protein: CASSFGVGNSPLHF. CDR3 nucleotide sequence: TGCGCCAGCAGCTTCGGGGTAGGTAATTCACCCCTCCACTTT. The chain employs TRBV5-1 and TRBJ1-6; D not certain. V was trimmed by 2 bases and J by 6 bases, leaving 9 bases between them. Germline CDR1 is SGHRS and CDR2 is YFSETQ. The CDR3 has 14 residues. The full variable domain, with the rest looked up from reference TRBV5-1 and TRBJ1-6, is KAGVTQTPRYLIKTRGQQVTLSCSPISGHRSVSWYQQTPGQGLQFLFEYFSETQRNKGNFPGRFSGRQFSNSRSEMNVSTLELGDSALYLCASSFGVGNSPLHFGNGTRLTVT.